The 4 T cell receptor beta chains below all came from one sample that was sequenced in a study of identical twins. MiXCR, applied by TCRdb to the 5' RACE reads, yields one record per CDR3 protein. The profile shows some 730,000 distinct CDR3 sequences, around a sixth of them singletons. The data were also submitted as part of a second study, on T cells expressing NK-cell markers.

Sequenced sample: PBMCs. Receptor source: a woman in her late teens or twenties in good health.

The chain links TRBV5-5 to TRBJ2-1; TRBD2 agrees at 10 bases. This CDR3 has 14 amino acids. CDR1 is SGHKS and CDR2 is YYEKEE in the germline V gene (reference sequence). The junction had 7 bases not matched to a gene; V was cut back by 7 bases and J by 6 bases. CDR3 nucleotides: TGTGCCAGCGGATGGACTAGCGGACCCAATGAGCAGTTCTTC. Encoded protein: CASGWTSGPNEQFF.

The chain is built from TRBV6-1 and TRBJ2-1; a weak D match, TRBD1 (6 bases). This CDR3 has 21 residues. Germline lookup yields CDR1 MNHNS and CDR2 SASEGT. Trimming removed 3 bases from V and 4 bases from J, with 31 bases in between. The CDR3 DNA follows: TGTGCCAGCAGTGATAGGGGGTGGACTTTAGGGAGTGGGAAGACTTACAATGAGCAGTTCTTC. The encoded protein is CASSDRGWTLGSGKTYNEQFF.

The table lists this clonotype with many counts. The chain joins TRBV5-1 to TRBJ2-5; D might be TRBD2 (5 bases). From germline, CDR1 is SGHRS and CDR2 YFSETQ. This CDR3 comprises 13 residues. Trimming took off 2 bases at V and 5 bases at J, with 10 bases between the two ends. CDR3 loop: CASSFGSGETQYF. The CDR3 DNA follows: TGCGCCAGCAGCTTTGGGTCGGGGGAGACCCAGTACTTC.

CDR3 protein: CASSLPGTSWETQYF. CDR3 DNA sequence: TGTGCCAGCAGTTTACCCGGGACTAGCTGGGAGACCCAGTACTTC. The chain recombines TRBV12-3 or TRBV12-4 with TRBJ2-5; 9 bases map to TRBD2. V lost 2 bases to trimming and J lost 5 bases; unmatched junction nucleotides: 6. The CDR3 sequence is 15 residues long.